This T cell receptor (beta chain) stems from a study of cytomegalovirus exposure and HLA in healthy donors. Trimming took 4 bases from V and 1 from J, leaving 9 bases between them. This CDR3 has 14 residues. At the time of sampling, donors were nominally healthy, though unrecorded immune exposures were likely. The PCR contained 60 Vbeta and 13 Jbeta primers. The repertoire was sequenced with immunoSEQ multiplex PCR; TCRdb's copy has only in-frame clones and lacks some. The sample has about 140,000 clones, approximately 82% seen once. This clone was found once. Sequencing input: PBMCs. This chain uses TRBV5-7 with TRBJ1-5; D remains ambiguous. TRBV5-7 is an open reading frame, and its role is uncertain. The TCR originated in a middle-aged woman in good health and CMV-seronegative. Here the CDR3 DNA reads TGTGCCAGCAGCCCGCGTTGGAGCAATCAGCCCCAGCATTTT. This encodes CASSPRWSNQPQHF.